This T cell receptor beta chain was captured in a study of OX40 agonist ivuxolimab in advanced cancers. Study details: Hepatocellular carcinoma, melanoma, renal cell or head and neck cancer was diagnosed in the dose-escalation patients. Notes on the study in general: Compared with others, partial responders at 0.1-3.0 mg/kg displayed clonal expansion among the lowest. The CD4+ and CD8+ T cells in the blood had expanded clonally by week 6 at 0.1 to 3.0 mg/kg.

Germline CDR1 is MRHNA and CDR2 is SNTAGT. Trimming removed 2 bases from V and 5 bases from J, with 11 bases in between. CDR3 length: 14 amino acids. With respect to this clone: Its antigen is unknown.

Sequencing was performed with immunoSEQ multiplex PCR; in TCRdb, only in-frame clones are kept and a portion is missing. The table lists about 93,000 clones, 85% to 95% of them singletons. The chain combines TRBV6-4 with TRBJ2-3; D is perhaps TRBD2 (7 bases). The starting material was CD4+ or CD8+ T cells sorted from blood, obtained in a trial of the OX40 agonist ivuxolimab. This TCR derives from an adult with an advanced solid tumor such as melanoma, head and neck, liver or kidney cancer. The CDR3 loop reads CASSDRGGGDTQYF. CDR3 bases: TGTGCCAGCAGTGACCGGGGAGGGGGAGATACGCAGTATTTT.